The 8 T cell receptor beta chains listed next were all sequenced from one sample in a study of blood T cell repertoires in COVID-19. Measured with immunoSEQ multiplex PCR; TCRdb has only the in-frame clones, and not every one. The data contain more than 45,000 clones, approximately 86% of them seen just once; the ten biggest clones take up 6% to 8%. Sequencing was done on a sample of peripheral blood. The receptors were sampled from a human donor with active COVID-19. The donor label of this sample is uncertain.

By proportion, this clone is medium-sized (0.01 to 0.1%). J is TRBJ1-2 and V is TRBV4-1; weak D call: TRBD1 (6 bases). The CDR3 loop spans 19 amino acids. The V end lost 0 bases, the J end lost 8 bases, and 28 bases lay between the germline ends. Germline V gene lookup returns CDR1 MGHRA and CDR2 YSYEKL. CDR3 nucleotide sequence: TGCGCCAGCAGCCAAGATACGACTTGGGGAGTTCAGGGGAAAGGAGGCTACACCTTC. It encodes CASSQDTTWGVQGKGGYTF.

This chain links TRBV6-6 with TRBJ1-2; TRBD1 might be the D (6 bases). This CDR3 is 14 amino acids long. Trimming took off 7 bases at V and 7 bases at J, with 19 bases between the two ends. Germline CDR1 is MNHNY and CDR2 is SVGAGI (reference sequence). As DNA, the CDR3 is TGTGCCAGCAAGCCGGAGGTAACAGGGCGTGGCTACACCTTC. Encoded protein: CASKPEVTGRGYTF.

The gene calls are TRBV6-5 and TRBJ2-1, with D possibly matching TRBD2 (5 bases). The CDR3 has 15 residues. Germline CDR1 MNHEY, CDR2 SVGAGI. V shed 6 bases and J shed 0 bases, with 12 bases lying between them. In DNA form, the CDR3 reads TGTGCCAGCAGGGCTAGCTTCAGCTCCTACAATGAGCAGTTCTTC. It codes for CASRASFSSYNEQFF.

As DNA, the CDR3 is TGTGCCAGTAGTTTAACCGGGACAGGGGGCGGACCGAGCTCCTACAATGAGCAGTTCTTC. Translated, it gives CASSLTGTGGGPSSYNEQFF. The genes are TRBV19 and TRBJ2-1; 12 bases fit TRBD1. The CDR3 length is 20 residues. The V segment lost 5 bases and the J segment 0 bases; nucleotides outside the gene matches: 14. From germline, CDR1 is LNHDA and CDR2 SQIVND (reference sequence).

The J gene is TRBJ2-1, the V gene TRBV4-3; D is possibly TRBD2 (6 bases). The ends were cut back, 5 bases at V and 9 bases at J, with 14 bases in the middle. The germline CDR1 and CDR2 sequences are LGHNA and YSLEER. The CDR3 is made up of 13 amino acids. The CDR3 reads CASSSRGSLEQFF. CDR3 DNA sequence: TGCGCCAGCAGCTCACGGGGGAGTCTTGAGCAGTTCTTC.

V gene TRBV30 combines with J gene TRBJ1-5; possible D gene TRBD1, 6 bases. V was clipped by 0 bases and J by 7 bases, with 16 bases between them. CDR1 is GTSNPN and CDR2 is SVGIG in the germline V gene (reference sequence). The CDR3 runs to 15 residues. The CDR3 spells CAWSVGRGAGQPQHF. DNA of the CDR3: TGTGCCTGGAGTGTGGGGCGGGGGGCCGGCCAGCCCCAGCATTTT.

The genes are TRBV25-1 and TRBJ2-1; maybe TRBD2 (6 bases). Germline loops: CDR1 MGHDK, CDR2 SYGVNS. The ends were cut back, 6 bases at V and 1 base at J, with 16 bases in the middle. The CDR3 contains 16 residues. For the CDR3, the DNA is TGTGCCAGCAGCTCCAAGGAGGGTGATTCCTACAATGAGCAGTTCTTC. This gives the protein CASSSKEGDSYNEQFF.

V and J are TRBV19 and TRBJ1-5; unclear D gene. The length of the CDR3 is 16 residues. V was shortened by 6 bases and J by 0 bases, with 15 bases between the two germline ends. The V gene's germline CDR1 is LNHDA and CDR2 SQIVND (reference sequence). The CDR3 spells CASSSAETHSNQPQHF. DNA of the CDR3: TGTGCCAGTAGCTCCGCGGAAACCCATAGCAATCAGCCCCAGCATTTT.